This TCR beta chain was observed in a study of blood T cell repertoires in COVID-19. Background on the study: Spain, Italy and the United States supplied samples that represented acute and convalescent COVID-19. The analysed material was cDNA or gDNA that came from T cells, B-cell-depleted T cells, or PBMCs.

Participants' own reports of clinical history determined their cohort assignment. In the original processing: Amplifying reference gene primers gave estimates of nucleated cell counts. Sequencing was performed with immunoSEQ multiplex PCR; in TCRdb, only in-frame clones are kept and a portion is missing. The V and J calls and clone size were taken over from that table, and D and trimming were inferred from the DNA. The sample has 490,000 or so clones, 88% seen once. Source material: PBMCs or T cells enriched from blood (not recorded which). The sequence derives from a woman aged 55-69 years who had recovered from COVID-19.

The CDR3 nucleotides are TGTGCCAGCAGTTACTCGAGAGGAGGGAATTACCATGAGCAGTTCTTC. Translated: CASSYSRGGNYHEQFF. This sequence joins TRBV6-5 and TRBJ2-1; TRBD2 might be the D (6 bases). Germline V gene lookup returns CDR1 MNHEY and CDR2 SVGAGI. This CDR3 has 16 residues. V lost 0 bases to trimming and J lost 8 bases, with 17 bases between them.